The T cell receptor (beta chain) described here comes from a study of cytomegalovirus exposure and HLA in healthy donors (dated 2017 in TCRdb). The study in broad terms: According to an earlier analysis of around 600 of the donors, about 179 million T cells yielded some 120 million unique TCR beta sequences and less than 300 Gb of sequence data. Roughly 300 gigabases of sequencing data and 70 million to 100 million unique TCR sequences made up an early release that covered fewer than 650 HLA-typed donors. Among the roughly 390 genotyped donors, around 81% belonged to the genetic ancestry cluster associated with self-reported Caucasian donors. The study aimed to test whether cataloging public T cell receptors could reveal signatures of past pathogen exposure. Using immunosequencing, the study profiled T cell repertoires from around 680 subjects and related those repertoires to cytomegalovirus serostatus. A separate validation cohort of 100 to 150 different subjects was used in addition to the roughly 700-subject first cohort. To predict cytomegalovirus infection status, the study combined high-throughput TCR immunosequencing, statistical association of individual TCRs with disease status, and machine learning. In a later analysis, previously published TCR beta repertoires from 666 donors were re-analyzed and high-resolution HLA genotyping was added so that TCR occurrence patterns could be studied. Rather than drawing on any new phenotypic data, the later analysis identified candidate immune exposures from TCR beta sequences and the way those sequences occurred across donors. An earlier analysis of a few hundred of the donors applied high-throughput TCR beta sequencing to assess whether each TCR beta V gene segment acted as functional or pseudogenic. Donor age, sex, ethnicity and CMV serostatus were compiled alongside the repertoire data. A later genetic analysis used genome-wide SNP genotypes for about 55% of the 666 donors, treating that subset as a discovery cohort. All discovery cohort repertoires had been generated using a single sequencing platform. HLA typing covered class I and class II loci at four-digit resolution. The number of typed donors differed by locus: roughly 629-640 for A, B, C, DRB1 and DQB1; approximately 540 for DQA1; some 590 for DPA1; and some 450 for DPB1. Because of strong linkage in the cohort, five DR-DQ haplotypes were treated as single units for association and clustering. On average, roughly 240,000 unique TCR beta nucleotide sequences were sequenced per donor among about 400 genotyped donors of the cohort, with roughly 19% of those sequences being non-productive. What the research found in general, with its limitations: The sequencing pipeline was judged likely to have produced a cluster of highly shared sequence variants as a technical artifact. The study gave a list of about 160 TCR beta chains associated with cytomegalovirus. Most TCR sequences were observed very rarely across donors, whereas some public TCRs were present in many individuals. In an earlier analysis of around 600 of the donors, most TCR beta V segments appeared in productive rearrangements about 87% or about 30% of the time, broadly matching IMGT annotations. The classifier was reported to diagnose cytomegalovirus status with high specificity and sensitivity in both the original cohort and the validation cohort. In a later analysis, most CMV-associated TCR beta chains were found to appear HLA-restricted, with HLA associations seemingly driven largely by CMV exposure. V-gene and J-gene trimming of TCR beta chains was associated with a missense DCLRE1C variant in a later genetic analysis, and the association was replicated in an independent cohort. Strong co-occurrence of HLA alleles, especially DR and DQ, made assigning TCR associations to individual alleles difficult. According to a later analysis, parvovirus B19, influenza, CMV and Epstein-Barr virus appeared linked to several top co-occurrence clusters. In a later analysis, 16,951 TCR beta sequences were associated with specific HLA alleles at a false discovery rate of 0.05. A further reported finding was that TCR beta sequences accurately predicted the HLA-A and HLA-B alleles for most subjects in the first cohort. According to the authors, the approach could potentially be generalized to other disease states and immunological phenotypes. In this cohort, only TCR beta chains were sequenced, and detectable features were limited by the absence of alpha or paired-chain data. Because counts were too low, approximately 15 rarely observed V segments, including chromosome 9 orphons, were excluded from the earlier analysis of roughly 580 of the donors. In a later genetic analysis, fewer N-insertions in productive TCRs were reported among donors in an Asian-associated ancestry cluster than the roughly 640-donor mean. The only immune exposure information available for the cohort was CMV serostatus. Correlated functional status among segregating V segments might reflect linkage disequilibrium, but an unknown experimental factor could not be ruled out. Some IMGT-functional V segments, including TRBV6-2 and TRBV6-3, could not be told apart with the 87-base-pair reads, so those segments were excluded. A few of the identified cytomegalovirus-associated TCR beta chains were confirmed in vitro to be specific for cytomegalovirus antigens. A later analysis found that HLA-associated TCR beta chains were more clonally expanded and had lower generation probabilities than equally common non-associated chains. In a later analysis, the rate of TCR association differed among HLA loci, with DRB1 alleles having the most associated TCRs and HLA-C alleles having the fewest. Roughly uniform sequencing depth across donors was assumed in presence/absence analyses, although this assumption may not hold. Because HLA typing was missing for some donors at each locus, association tests included only the typed subset.

Libraries were constructed by the immunoSEQ multiplex PCR assay. A mixture of 60 forward primers for TCR Vbeta segments and 13 reverse primers for TCR Jbeta segments was used in the multiplex PCR. A multiplex PCR assay on genomic DNA amplified the CDR3 region of rearranged TCR beta genes. The amplified TCR beta libraries were sequenced on the Illumina HiSeq System as 87-base-pair reads. From the authors' description of their analysis: A later analysis counted 65 million to 90 million unique TCR beta chains across the roughly 700 repertoires, and around 12 million of these chains were shared by at least two donors. A nearest-neighbor algorithm error-corrected the raw reads and collapsed the reads into unique sequences, merging closely related sequences to remove PCR and sequencing errors. To assign V, D and J gene segments, CDR3 sequences were aligned to IMGT reference sequences. For a sequence to be retained, at least a six-nucleotide match to both a V gene segment and a J gene segment was required. A rearrangement counted as productive if the CDR3 had no stop codons and remained in frame with V and J, and every other rearrangement counted as non-productive. Following IMGT convention, CDR3 was defined as the stretch from the second conserved V-encoded cysteine to the conserved J-encoded phenylalanine. The earlier analysis of 587 of the donors excluded sequences that lacked an unambiguous match to a single V gene segment. In an earlier analysis of several hundred of the donors, V segments were called functional above 56.7% productive rearrangements and were called segregating when the between-donor standard deviation exceeded 5%. To diagnose cytomegalovirus status from the catalog of TCR beta chain sequences, a statistical classification framework was built. V and J gene assignment, in a later analysis, came from comparing TCR nucleotide sequences with IMGT/GENE-DB human TR gene sequences. In a later analysis, CDR3 sequences and most-parsimonious VDJ recombination scenarios were assigned using the TCRdist pipeline. In a later analysis, every TCR beta chain was defined by the combination of its CDR3 amino acid sequence and its V-gene family, and reads without a unique V-gene family were dropped. In a later analysis, around 650 highly shared, low-generation-probability nucleotide sequences were removed to address suspected cross-contamination and a sequencing artifact. A later analysis calculated a clonal expansion index for each public chain from normalized within-repertoire ranks of inferred template counts. In a later analysis, generation probabilities were computed using a VDJ recombination model fitted to out-of-frame rearrangements, and the results were checked against IGoR. A later analysis scored TCR-TCR, TCR-HLA and TCR-CMV co-occurrence with hypergeometric tests, applying a repertoire-size bias correction to TCR pairs. False discovery rates were estimated in a later analysis by permuting HLA or CMV assignments 20 times. A later analysis grouped co-occurring TCRs with DBSCAN, adding TCRdist sequence similarity when clustering within HLA-allele-positive subsets. Repertoires with fewer than 30,000 or more than 120,000 public chains were left out of co-occurrence clustering, as were five repertoires with anomalous nucleotide sharing. TCRdb limited this immuneACCESS table to in-frame rearrangements with V and J called. A share of clones is missing; checked studies link under half to unresolved V genes, and the rest is unexplained. V, J and clone size reflect that table, while D and trimming were determined from the DNA. This sample has under 200,000 clones in its table, and approximately 81% of those were observed once. The biggest ten clones account for about 2.5% of the sample.

In total, 666 healthy bone marrow donors made up the cohort. All cohort members were sampled while nominally healthy, although unrecorded immune exposures were likely present. The donor tested CMV seropositive, placing the donor among the roughly 300 seropositive members of the cohort. A peripheral blood sample was collected from each donor, and TCR beta sequencing was performed on peripheral blood mononuclear cells. Genomic DNA extraction from the blood cell samples was performed with the Qiagen DNeasy Blood Extraction Kit. This clone appeared a few times. Its antigen target is currently unknown. One base away there is no much larger clone; base qualities are not given. From its cysteine to its phenylalanine, the CDR3 spans 17 amino acids. Only the CDR3 portion is preserved as DNA: 51 bases, with reading frame beginning at the first base.

Here the chain combines TRBV21-1 and TRBJ1-1; the D call TRBD1 from the table was never checked on the DNA. TRBV21-1 is termed a pseudogene. The origin of this receptor is a man aged 30-40 years in good health and CMV-seropositive. Sequenced: PBMCs. For the CDR3, the sequence is CASSKDVRGTLSTEAFF. The nucleotide sequence is given as TGTGCCAGCAGCAAAGATGTCAGGGGGACTTTAAGCACTGAAGCTTTCTTT.